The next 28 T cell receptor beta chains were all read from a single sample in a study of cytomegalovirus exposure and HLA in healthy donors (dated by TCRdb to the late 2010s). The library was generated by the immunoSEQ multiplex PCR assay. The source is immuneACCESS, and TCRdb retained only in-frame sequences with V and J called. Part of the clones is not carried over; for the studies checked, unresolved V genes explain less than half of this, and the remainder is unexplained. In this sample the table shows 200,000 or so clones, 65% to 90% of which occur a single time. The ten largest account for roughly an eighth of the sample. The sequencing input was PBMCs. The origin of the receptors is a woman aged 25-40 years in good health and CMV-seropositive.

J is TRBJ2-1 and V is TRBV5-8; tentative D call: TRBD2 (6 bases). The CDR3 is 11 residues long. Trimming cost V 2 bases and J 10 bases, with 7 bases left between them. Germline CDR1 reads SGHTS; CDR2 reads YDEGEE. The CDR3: CASSLTSEQFF. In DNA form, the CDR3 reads TGTGCCAGCAGCTTAACTAGCGAGCAGTTCTTC.

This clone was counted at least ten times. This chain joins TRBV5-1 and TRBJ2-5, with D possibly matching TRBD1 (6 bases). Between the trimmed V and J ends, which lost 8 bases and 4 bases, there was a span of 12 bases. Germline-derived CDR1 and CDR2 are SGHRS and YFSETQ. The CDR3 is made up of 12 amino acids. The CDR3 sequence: CARNRVIETQYF. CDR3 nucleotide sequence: TGCGCCAGGAACAGGGTGATAGAGACCCAGTACTTC.

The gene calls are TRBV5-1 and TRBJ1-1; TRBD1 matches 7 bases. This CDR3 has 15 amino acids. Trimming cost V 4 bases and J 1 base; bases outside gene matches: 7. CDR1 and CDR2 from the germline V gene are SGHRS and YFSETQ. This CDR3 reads CASSPATGPNTEAFF. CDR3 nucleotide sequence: TGCGCCAGCAGCCCGGCGACAGGGCCGAACACTGAAGCTTTCTTT.

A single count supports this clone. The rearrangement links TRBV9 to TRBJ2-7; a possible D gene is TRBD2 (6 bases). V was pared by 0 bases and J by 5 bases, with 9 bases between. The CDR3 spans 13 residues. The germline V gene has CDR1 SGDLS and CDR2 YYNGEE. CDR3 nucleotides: TGTGCCAGCAGCGTAGCTACGGGGGACGAGCAGTACTTC. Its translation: CASSVATGDEQYF.

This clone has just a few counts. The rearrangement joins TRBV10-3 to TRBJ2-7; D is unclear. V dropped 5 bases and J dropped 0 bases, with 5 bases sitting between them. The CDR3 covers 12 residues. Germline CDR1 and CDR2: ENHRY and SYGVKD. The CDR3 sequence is CAISRSSYEQYF. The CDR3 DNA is TGTGCCATCAGTCGTAGCTCCTACGAGCAGTACTTC.

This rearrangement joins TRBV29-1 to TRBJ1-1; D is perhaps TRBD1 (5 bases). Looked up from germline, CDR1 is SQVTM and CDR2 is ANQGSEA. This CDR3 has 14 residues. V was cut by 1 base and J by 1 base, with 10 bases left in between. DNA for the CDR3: TGCAGCGTTGAAGTACAGGCCGGGAACACTGAAGCTTTCTTT. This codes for CSVEVQAGNTEAFF.

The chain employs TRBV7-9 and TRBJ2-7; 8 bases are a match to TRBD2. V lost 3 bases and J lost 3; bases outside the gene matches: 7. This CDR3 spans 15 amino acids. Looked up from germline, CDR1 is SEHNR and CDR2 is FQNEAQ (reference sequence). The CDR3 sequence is CASSLGAGGIYEQYF. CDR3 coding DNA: TGTGCCAGCAGCTTGGGGGCGGGAGGTATCTACGAGCAGTACTTC.

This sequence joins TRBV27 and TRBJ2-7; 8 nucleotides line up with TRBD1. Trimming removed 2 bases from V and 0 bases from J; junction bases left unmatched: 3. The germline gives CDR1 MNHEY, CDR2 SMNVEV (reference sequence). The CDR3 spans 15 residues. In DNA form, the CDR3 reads TGTGCCAGCAGTTTAGGGACAGGCCTCTCCTACGAGCAGTACTTC. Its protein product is CASSLGTGLSYEQYF.

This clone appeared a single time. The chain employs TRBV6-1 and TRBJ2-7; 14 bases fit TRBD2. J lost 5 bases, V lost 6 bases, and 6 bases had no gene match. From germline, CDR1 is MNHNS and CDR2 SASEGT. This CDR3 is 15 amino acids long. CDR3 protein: CASRDGTSGRDEQYF. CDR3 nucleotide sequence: TGTGCCAGCAGAGACGGGACTAGCGGGAGAGACGAGCAGTACTTC.

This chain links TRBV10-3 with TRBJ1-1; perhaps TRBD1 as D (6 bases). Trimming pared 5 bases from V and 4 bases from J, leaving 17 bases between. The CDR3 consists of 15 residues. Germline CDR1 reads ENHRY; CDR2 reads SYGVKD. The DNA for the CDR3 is TGTGCCATCAGTAACGAACAGGGTCGGGGCACTGAAGCTTTCTTT. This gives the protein CAISNEQGRGTEAFF.

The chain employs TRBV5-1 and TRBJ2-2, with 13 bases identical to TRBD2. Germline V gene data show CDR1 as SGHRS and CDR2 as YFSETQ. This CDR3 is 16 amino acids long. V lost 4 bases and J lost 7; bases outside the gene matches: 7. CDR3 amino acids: CASSLVTSGRHGELFF. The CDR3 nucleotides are TGCGCCAGCAGCCTAGTGACTAGCGGGAGGCACGGGGAGCTGTTTTTT.

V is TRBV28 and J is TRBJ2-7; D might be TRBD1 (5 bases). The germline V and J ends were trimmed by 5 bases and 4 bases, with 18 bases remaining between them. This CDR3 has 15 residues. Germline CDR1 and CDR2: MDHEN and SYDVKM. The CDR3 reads CASSHPTAIRYEQYF. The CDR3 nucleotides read TGTGCCAGCAGTCACCCGACAGCTATCAGATACGAGCAGTACTTC.

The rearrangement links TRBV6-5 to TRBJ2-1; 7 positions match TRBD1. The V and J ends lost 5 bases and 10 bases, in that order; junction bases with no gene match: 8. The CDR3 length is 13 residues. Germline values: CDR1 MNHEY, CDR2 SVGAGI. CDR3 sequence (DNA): TGTGCCAGCAGTCCTAAGACAGGGTTGGAGCAGTTCTTC. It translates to CASSPKTGLEQFF.

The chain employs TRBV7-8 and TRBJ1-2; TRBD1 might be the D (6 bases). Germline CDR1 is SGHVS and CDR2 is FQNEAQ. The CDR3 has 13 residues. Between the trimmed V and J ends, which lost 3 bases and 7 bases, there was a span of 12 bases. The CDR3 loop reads CASSFYRDSGYTF. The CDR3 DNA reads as TGTGCCAGCAGCTTTTACAGGGATAGTGGCTACACCTTC. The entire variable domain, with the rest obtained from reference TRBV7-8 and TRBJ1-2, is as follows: GAGVSQSPRYKVAKRGQDVALRCDPISGHVSLFWYQQALGQGPEFLTYFQNEAQLDKSGLPSDRFFAERPEGSVSTLKIQRTQQEDSAVYLCASSFYRDSGYTFGSGTRLTVV.

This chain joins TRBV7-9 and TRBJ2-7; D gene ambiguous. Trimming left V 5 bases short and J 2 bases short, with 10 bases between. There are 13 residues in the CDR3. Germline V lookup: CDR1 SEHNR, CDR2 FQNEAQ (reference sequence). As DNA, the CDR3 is TGTGCCAGCAGCCCTGAGGAGCCCTACGAGCAGTACTTC. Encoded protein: CASSPEEPYEQYF.

CDR3: CASSRSTSGRRDTGELFF. The DNA of the CDR3 is TGCGCCAGCAGCCGATCGACTAGCGGGAGACGAGACACCGGGGAGCTGTTTTTT. The chain uses TRBV4-1 and TRBJ2-2; 12 positions agree with TRBD2. Germline V gene sequence: CDR1 MGHRA, CDR2 YSYEKL. V trimming: 4 bases; J trimming: 3 bases; junction bases outside the gene matches: 9. The CDR3 spans 18 residues.

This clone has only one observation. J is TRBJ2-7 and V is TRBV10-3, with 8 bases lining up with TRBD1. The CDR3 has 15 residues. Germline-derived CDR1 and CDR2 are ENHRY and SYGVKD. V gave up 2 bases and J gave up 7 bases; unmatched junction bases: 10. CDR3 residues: CAISENQGAVGEQYF. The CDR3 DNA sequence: TGTGCCATCAGTGAGAATCAGGGGGCGGTGGGAGAGCAGTACTTC.

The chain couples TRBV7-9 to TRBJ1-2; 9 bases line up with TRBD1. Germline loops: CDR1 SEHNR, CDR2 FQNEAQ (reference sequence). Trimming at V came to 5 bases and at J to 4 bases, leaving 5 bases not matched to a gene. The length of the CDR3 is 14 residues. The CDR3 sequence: CASSTGGSGYGYTF. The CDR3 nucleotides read TGTGCCAGCAGCACAGGGGGCAGCGGCTATGGCTACACCTTC.

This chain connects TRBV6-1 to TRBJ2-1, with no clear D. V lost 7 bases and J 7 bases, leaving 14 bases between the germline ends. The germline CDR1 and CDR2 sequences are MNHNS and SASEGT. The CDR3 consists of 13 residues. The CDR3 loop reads CASKDVQTNEQFF. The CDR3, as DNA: TGTGCCAGCAAGGATGTGCAGACTAATGAGCAGTTCTTC.

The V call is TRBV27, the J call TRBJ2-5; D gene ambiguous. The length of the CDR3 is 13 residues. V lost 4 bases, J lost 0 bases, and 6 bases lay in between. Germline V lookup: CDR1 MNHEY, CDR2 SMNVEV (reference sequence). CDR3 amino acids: CASSSAYQETQYF. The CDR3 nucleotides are TGTGCCAGCAGTTCTGCGTACCAAGAGACCCAGTACTTC.

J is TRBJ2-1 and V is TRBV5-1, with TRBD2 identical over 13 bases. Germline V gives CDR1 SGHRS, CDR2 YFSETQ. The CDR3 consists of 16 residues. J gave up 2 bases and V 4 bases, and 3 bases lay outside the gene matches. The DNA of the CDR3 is TGCGCCAGCAGCGGAGGACTAGCGGGAGCCTACAATGAGCAGTTCTTC. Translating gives CASSGGLAGAYNEQFF. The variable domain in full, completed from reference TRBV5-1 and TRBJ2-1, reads KAGVTQTPRYLIKTRGQQVTLSCSPISGHRSVSWYQQTPGQGLQFLFEYFSETQRNKGNFPGRFSGRQFSNSRSEMNVSTLELGDSALYLCASSGGLAGAYNEQFFGPGTRLTVL.

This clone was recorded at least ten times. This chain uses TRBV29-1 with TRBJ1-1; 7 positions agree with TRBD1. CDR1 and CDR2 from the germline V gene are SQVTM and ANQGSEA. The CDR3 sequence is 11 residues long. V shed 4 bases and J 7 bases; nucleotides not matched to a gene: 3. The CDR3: CSVVGQIEAFF. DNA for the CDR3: TGCAGCGTTGTGGGACAGATTGAAGCTTTCTTT.

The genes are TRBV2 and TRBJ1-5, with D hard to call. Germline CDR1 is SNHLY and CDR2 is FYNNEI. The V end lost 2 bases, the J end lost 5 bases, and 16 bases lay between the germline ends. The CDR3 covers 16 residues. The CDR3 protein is CASSETSDTRYQPQHF. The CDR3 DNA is TGTGCCAGCAGTGAAACCTCTGACACACGTTATCAGCCCCAGCATTTT.

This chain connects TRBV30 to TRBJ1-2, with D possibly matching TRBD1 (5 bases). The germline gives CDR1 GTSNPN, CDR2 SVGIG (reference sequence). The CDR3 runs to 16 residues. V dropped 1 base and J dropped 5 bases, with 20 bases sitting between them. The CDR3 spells CAWSDPRGPRRYGYTF. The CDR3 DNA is TGTGCCTGGAGTGACCCGCGGGGCCCGAGGAGGTATGGCTACACCTTC.

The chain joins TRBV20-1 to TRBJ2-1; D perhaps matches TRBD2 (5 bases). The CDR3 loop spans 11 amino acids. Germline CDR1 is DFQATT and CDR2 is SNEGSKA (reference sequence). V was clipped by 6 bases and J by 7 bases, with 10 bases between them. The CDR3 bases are TGCAGTGCAAGGACTGTAAATGAGCAGTTCTTC. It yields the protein CSARTVNEQFF.

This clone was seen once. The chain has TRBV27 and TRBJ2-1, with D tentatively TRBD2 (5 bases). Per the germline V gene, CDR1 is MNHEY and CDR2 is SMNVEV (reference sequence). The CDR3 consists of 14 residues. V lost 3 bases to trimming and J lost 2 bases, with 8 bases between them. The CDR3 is CASSLRDTYNEQFF. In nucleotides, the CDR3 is TGTGCCAGCAGTTTGAGGGATACCTACAATGAGCAGTTCTTC.

The DNA of the CDR3 is TGTGCCAGCAGTTACTCCACAACTAATGAAAAACTGTTTTTT. Protein product: CASSYSTTNEKLFF. The chain uses TRBV6-5 and TRBJ1-4; D gene unclear. V was clipped by 0 bases and J by 0 bases, with 2 bases between them. Germline V CDR1 and CDR2: MNHEY, SVGAGI. This CDR3 is built from 14 residues.

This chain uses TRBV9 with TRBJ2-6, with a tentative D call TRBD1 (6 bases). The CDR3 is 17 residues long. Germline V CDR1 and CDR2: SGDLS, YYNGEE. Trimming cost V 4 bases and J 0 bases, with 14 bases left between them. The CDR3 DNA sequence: TGTGCCAGCAGCAAGACAGGACCCACCTCTGGGGCCAACGTCCTGACTTTC. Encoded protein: CASSKTGPTSGANVLTF.